This T cell receptor beta chain stems from a study of blood T cell repertoires in COVID-19. V trimming: 8 bases; J trimming: 3 bases; junction bases outside the gene matches: 1. The CDR3 runs 13 residues. Per the germline V gene, CDR1 is MNHEY and CDR2 is SVGAGI. Repertoires were generated with immunoSEQ multiplex PCR, while TCRdb's copy carries only in-frame clones and drops some. The data show about 380,000 clones, roughly 91% seen once. This clone turned up a few times. The source is a woman younger than 30 who had recovered from COVID-19. The sequenced material came from PBMCs or T cells enriched from blood (not recorded which). J is TRBJ1-2 and V is TRBV6-5; TRBD1 agrees at 12 bases. The CDR3 bases are TGTGCCAGCGGGACAGGGGGCGACTATGGCTACACCTTC. This codes for CASGTGGDYGYTF.